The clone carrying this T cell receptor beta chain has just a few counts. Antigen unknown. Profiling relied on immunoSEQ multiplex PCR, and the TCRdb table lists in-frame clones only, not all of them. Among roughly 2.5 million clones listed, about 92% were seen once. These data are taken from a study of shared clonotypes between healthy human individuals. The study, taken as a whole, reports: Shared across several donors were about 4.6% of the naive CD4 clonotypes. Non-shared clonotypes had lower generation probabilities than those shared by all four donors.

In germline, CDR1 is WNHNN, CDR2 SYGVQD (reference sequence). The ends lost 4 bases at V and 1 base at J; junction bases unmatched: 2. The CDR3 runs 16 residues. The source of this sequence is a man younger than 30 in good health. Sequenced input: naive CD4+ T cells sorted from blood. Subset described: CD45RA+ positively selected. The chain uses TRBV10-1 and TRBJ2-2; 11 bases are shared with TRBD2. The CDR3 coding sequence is TGCGCCAGCAGTGGGGGGACTAGCGGGAACACCGGGGAGCTGTTTTTT. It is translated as CASSGGTSGNTGELFF.